This T cell receptor beta chain derives from a study of cytomegalovirus exposure and HLA in healthy donors. Study-wide results and caveats: As was reported, the HLA-A and HLA-B alleles of most subjects were accurately predicted from TCR beta sequences.

The PCR had 60 Vbeta and 13 Jbeta primers. Clones were read by immunoSEQ multiplex PCR, and TCRdb kept only the in-frame ones, dropping some. Of 150,000 to 200,000 clones in the sample, approximately 81% are singletons; the top ten hold around 0.98%. CDR3 length equals 18 residues. In germline, CDR1 is SGHAT, CDR2 FQNNGV. The J segment lost 0 bases and the V segment lost 5 bases, leaving 16 bases of the junction unmatched. On this clone itself: The antigen remains undetermined.

The TCR was taken from a man younger than 40 in good health and CMV-seronegative. V usage is TRBV11-2 and J usage is TRBJ2-7; TRBD2 matches 7 bases. The sample consisted of PBMCs. CDR3 sequence (DNA): TGTGCCAGCAGCCAAAGGTTCGGCGGGGGTCCGAGCTCCTACGAGCAGTACTTC. Translating gives CASSQRFGGGPSSYEQYF.